These 9 T cell receptor beta chains originate from one sample sequenced in a study of blood T cells in healthy people across ages. A J-beta primer mix and a sample-barcoded 5' primer were used in a second PCR of about 7 to 12 cycles. TCRdb analysed the 5' RACE reads with MiXCR anew, one entry per CDR3 protein. Of under 1,100,000 distinct CDR3 sequences detected, about 23% appear once; the ten largest clones hold around 0.75%. These data are also associated with another study on T cells of mothers and their children.

Source material: blood. The origin of the receptors is a girl between 2 and 10 years old in good health.

The sample holds a few counts of this clonotype. This chain connects TRBV5-1 to TRBJ2-5; no clear D gene. V was cut by 0 bases and J by 0 bases, with 15 bases left in between. CDR3 length: 17 residues. The germline V gene has CDR1 SGHRS and CDR2 YFSETQ. In DNA, the CDR3 is TGCGCCAGCAGCTTGGTGTGGCACCGCCGGTACCAAGAGACCCAGTACTTC. Its translation: CASSLVWHRRYQETQYF. The full variable domain, with the rest looked up from reference TRBV5-1 and TRBJ2-5, is KAGVTQTPRYLIKTRGQQVTLSCSPISGHRSVSWYQQTPGQGLQFLFEYFSETQRNKGNFPGRFSGRQFSNSRSEMNVSTLELGDSALYLCASSLVWHRRYQETQYFGPGTRLLVL.

V gene TRBV6-5 combines with J gene TRBJ1-2; D is possibly TRBD1 (5 bases). Trimming removed 4 bases at V and 7 bases at J, with 10 bases between. The CDR3 length is 12 residues. Per the germline V gene, CDR1 is MNHEY and CDR2 is SVGAGI. The CDR3 DNA sequence: TGTGCCAGCAGTTCGGACGGGGGTGGCTACACCTTC. Encoded protein: CASSSDGGGYTF.

J is TRBJ1-1 and V is TRBV4-3; D call uncertain. The CDR3 runs to 13 residues. CDR1 and CDR2 (germline): LGHNA, YSLEER. V lost 0 bases to trimming and J lost 6 bases, with 8 bases between them. The CDR3 region has the DNA TGCGCCAGCAGCCAAGACATAGCTTCTGAAGCTTTCTTT. Protein product: CASSQDIASEAFF.

This rearrangement joins TRBV2 to TRBJ2-3; D possibly corresponds to TRBD2 (6 bases). V was shortened by 7 bases and J by 4 bases, with 15 bases between the two germline ends. Germline V gene data show CDR1 as SNHLY and CDR2 as FYNNEI. There are 14 residues in the CDR3. This chain's CDR3 is CASNPATGADTQYF. The CDR3 region has the DNA TGTGCCAGCAACCCAGCAACGGGGGCAGATACGCAGTATTTT.

In regard to this clonotype: A read error may account for a junction end that differs from germline. The chain carries TRBV29-1 and TRBJ2-7, with a tentative D call TRBD2 (5 bases). This CDR3 is 12 amino acids long. The V gene's germline CDR1 is SQVTM and CDR2 ANQGSEA. DNA of the CDR3: TGCAGCGTTGAAGACGAGGGCTACGAGCAGTGCTTC. Translation gives CSVEDEGYEQCF.

V and J are TRBV7-9 and TRBJ2-7, with TRBD1 matching over 7 bases. CDR1 is SEHNR and CDR2 is FQNEAQ in the germline V gene (reference sequence). The CDR3 has 13 amino acids. The V segment lost 5 bases and the J segment 6 bases; nucleotides outside the gene matches: 7. The CDR3 loop reads CASSQTGTGEQYF. The CDR3 region has the DNA TGTGCCAGCAGCCAGACAGGGACGGGCGAGCAGTACTTC.

This clonotype has only a few counts. The chain couples TRBV5-1 to TRBJ2-7; D not resolved. The germline V gene has CDR1 SGHRS and CDR2 YFSETQ. V was pared by 5 bases and J by 3 bases, with 9 bases between. The CDR3 is 12 amino acids. In nucleotides, the CDR3 is TGCGCCAGCAGAAAGGACGGCTACGAGCAGTACTTC. This translates into CASRKDGYEQYF.

The chain recombines TRBV27 with TRBJ1-2, with a tentative D call TRBD1 (5 bases). The germline gives CDR1 MNHEY, CDR2 SMNVEV (reference sequence). CDR3 length equals 16 residues. V was trimmed by 2 bases and J by 8 bases, leaving 21 bases between them. CDR3 region: CASSLKKAQGVGGYTF. CDR3 DNA: TGTGCCAGCAGTTTAAAAAAGGCCCAGGGAGTCGGCGGCTACACCTTC.

This clonotype has only a few counts. This sequence joins TRBV29-1 and TRBJ2-3, with TRBD2 identical over 8 bases. This CDR3 contains 15 residues. Per the germline V gene, CDR1 is SQVTM and CDR2 is ANQGSEA. After removal of 6 bases from V and 5 bases from J, the junction contained 13 bases not matched to a gene. The CDR3 loop reads CSVKERELGLDTQYF. In DNA, the CDR3 is TGCAGCGTAAAGGAGCGGGAGTTAGGTTTAGATACGCAGTATTTT.